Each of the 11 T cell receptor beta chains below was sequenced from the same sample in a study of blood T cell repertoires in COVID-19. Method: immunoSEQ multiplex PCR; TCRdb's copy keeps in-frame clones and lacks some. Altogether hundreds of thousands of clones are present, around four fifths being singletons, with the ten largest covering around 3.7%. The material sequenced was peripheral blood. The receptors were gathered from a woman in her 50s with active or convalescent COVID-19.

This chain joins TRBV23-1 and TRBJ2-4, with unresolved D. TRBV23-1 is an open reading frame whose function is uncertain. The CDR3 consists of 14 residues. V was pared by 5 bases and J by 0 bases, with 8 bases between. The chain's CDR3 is CASSYSLAKNIQYF. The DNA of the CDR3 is TGCGCCAGCAGTTATTCTTTAGCCAAAAACATTCAGTACTTC.

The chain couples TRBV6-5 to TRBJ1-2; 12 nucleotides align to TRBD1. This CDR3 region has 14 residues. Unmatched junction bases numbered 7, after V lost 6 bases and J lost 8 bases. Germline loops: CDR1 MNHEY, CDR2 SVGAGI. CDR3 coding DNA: TGTGCCAGCAGAGCAGGGGACAGGGGGCAGGGCTACACCTTC. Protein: CASRAGDRGQGYTF.

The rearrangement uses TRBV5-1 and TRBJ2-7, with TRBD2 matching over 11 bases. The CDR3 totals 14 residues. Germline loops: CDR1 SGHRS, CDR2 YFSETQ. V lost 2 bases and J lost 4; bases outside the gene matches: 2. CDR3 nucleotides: TGCGCCAGCAGCTTTACTAGCGGGAGATACGAGCAGTACTTC. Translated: CASSFTSGRYEQYF.

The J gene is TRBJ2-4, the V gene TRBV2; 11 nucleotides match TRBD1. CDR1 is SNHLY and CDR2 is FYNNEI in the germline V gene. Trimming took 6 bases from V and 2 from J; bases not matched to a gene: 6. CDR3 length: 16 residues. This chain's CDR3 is CASSLGQGATKNIQYF. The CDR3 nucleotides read TGTGCCAGCAGCCTCGGACAGGGGGCGACCAAAAACATTCAGTACTTC. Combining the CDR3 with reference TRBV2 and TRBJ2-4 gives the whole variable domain EPEVTQTPSHQVTQMGQEVILRCVPISNHLYFYWYRQILGQKVEFLVSFYNNEISEKSEIFDDQFSVERPDGSNFTLKIRSTKLEDSAMYFCASSLGQGATKNIQYFGAGTRLSVL.

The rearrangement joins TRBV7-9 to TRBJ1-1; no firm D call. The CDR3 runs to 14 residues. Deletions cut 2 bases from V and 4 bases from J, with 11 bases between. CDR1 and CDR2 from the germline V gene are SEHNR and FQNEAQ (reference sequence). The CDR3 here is CASSLRRAGTEAFF. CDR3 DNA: TGTGCCAGCAGCTTAAGGAGGGCCGGCACTGAAGCTTTCTTT.

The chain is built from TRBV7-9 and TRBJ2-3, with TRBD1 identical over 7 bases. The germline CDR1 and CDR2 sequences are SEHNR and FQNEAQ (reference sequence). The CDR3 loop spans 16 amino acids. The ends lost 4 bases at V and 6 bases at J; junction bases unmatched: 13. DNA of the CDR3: TGTGCCAGCAGCTCGAAGGGGGCCGCCCTTAGTGATACGCAGTATTTT. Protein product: CASSSKGAALSDTQYF.

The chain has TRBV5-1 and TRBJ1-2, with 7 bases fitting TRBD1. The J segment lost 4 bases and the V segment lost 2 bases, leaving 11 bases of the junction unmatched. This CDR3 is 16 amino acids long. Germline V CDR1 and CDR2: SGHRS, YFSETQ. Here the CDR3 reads CASSFTGTEKLYGYTF. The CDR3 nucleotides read TGCGCCAGCAGCTTTACCGGGACAGAGAAACTCTATGGCTACACCTTC. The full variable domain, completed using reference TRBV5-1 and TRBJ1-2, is KAGVTQTPRYLIKTRGQQVTLSCSPISGHRSVSWYQQTPGQGLQFLFEYFSETQRNKGNFPGRFSGRQFSNSRSEMNVSTLELGDSALYLCASSFTGTEKLYGYTFGSGTRLTVV.

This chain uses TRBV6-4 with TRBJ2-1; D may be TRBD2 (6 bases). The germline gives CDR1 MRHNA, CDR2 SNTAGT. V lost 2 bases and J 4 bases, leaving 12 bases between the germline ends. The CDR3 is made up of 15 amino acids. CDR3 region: CASSDPRTNYNEQFF. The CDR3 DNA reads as TGTGCCAGCAGTGACCCCCGGACTAATTACAATGAGCAGTTCTTC.

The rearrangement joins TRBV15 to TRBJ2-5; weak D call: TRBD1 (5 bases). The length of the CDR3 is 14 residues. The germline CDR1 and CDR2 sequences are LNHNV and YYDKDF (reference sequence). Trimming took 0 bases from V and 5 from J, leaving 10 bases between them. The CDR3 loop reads CATSRDRARETQYF. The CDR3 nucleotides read TGTGCCACCAGCAGAGACAGGGCACGGGAGACCCAGTACTTC. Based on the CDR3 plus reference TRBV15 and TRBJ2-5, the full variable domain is DAMVIQNPRYQVTQFGKPVTLSCSQTLNHNVMYWYQQKSSQAPKLLFHYYDKDFNNEADTPDNFQSRRPNTSFCFLDIRSPGLGDTAMYLCATSRDRARETQYFGPGTRLLVL.

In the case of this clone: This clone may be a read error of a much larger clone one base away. CDR3 in amino acids: CASSERSSYEQYF. In DNA form, the CDR3 reads TGTGCCAGCAGTGAACGGAGCTCCTACGAGCAGTACTTC. This rearrangement joins TRBV27 to TRBJ2-7; no reliable D call. The CDR3 is 13 residues long. The V gene lost 5 bases and the J gene lost 0 bases, with 8 bases spanning the gap. Germline V gives CDR1 MNHEY, CDR2 SMNVEV (reference sequence).

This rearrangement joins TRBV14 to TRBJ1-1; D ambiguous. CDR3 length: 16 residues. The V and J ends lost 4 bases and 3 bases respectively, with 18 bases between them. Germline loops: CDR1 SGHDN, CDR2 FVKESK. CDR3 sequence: CASSLYGGLEDTEAFF. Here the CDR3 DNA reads TGTGCCAGCAGCCTCTATGGCGGACTCGAGGACACTGAAGCTTTCTTT.